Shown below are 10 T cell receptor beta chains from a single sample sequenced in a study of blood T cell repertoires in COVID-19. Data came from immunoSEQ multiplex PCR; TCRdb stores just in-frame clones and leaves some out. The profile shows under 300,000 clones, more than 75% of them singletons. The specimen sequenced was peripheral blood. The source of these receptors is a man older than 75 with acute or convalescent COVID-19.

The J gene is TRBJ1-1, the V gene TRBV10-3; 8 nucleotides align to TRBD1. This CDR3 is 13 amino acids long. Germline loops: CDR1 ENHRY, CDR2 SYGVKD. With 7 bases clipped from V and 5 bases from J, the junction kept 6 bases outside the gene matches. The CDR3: CAIKGQGKTEAFF. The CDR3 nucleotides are TGTGCCATCAAAGGACAGGGAAAAACTGAAGCTTTCTTT.

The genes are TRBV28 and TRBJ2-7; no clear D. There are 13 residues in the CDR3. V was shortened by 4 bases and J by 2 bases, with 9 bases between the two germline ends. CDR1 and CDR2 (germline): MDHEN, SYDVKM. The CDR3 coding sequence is TGTGCCAGCAGTTCGACACCAACCTACGAGCAGTACTTC. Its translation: CASSSTPTYEQYF. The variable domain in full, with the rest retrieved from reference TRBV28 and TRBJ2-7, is DVKVTQSSRYLVKRTGEKVFLECVQDMDHENMFWYRQDPGLGLRLIYFSYDVKMKEKGDIPEGYSVSREKKERFSLILESASTNQTSMYLCASSSTPTYEQYFGPGTRLTVT.

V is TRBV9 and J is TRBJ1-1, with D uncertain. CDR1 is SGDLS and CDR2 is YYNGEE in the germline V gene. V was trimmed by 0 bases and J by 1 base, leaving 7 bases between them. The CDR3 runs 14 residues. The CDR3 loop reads CASSVDLANTEAFF. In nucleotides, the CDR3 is TGTGCCAGCAGCGTAGATCTGGCGAACACTGAAGCTTTCTTT.

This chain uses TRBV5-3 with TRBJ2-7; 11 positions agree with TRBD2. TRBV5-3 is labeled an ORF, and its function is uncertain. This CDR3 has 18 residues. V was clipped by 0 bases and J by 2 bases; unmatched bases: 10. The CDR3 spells CARSLGWVAGGPTYEQYF. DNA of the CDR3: TGTGCCAGAAGCTTGGGATGGGTAGCGGGAGGGCCCACCTACGAGCAGTACTTC.

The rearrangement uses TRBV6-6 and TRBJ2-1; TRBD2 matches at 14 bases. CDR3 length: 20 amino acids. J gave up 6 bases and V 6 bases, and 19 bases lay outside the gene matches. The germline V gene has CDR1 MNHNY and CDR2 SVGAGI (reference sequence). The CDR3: CASSSASGLAGGRPGNEQFF. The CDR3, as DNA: TGTGCCAGCAGCTCCGCCTCCGGACTAGCGGGAGGCCGGCCGGGCAATGAGCAGTTCTTC.

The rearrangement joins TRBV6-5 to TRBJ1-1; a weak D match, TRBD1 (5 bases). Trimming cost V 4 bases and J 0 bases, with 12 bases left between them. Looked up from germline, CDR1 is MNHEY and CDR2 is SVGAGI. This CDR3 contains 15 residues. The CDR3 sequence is CASSSWGGMNTEAFF. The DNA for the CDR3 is TGTGCCAGCAGTTCCTGGGGGGGGATGAACACTGAAGCTTTCTTT.

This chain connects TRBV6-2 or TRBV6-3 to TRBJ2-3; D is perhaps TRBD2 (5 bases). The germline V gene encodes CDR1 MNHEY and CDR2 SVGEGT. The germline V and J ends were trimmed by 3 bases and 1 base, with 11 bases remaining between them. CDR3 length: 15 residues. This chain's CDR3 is CASSYRAVGTDTQYF. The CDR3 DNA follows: TGTGCCAGCAGTTATAGAGCGGTCGGCACAGATACGCAGTATTTT.

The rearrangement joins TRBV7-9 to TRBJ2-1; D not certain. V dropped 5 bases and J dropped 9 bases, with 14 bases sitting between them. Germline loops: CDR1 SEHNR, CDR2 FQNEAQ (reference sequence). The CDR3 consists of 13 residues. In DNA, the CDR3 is TGTGCCAGCAGCCCGCCCACAGAAGGTGAGCAGTTCTTC. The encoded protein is CASSPPTEGEQFF.

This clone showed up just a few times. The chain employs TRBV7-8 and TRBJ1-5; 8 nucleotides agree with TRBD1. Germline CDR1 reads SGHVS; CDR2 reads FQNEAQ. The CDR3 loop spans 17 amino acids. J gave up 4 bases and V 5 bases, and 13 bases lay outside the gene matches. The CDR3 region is CASSLATGVLSNQPQHF. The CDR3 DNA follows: TGTGCCAGCAGCCTCGCGACAGGGGTACTCTCAAATCAGCCCCAGCATTTT. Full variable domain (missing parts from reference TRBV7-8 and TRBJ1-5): GAGVSQSPRYKVAKRGQDVALRCDPISGHVSLFWYQQALGQGPEFLTYFQNEAQLDKSGLPSDRFFAERPEGSVSTLKIQRTQQEDSAVYLCASSLATGVLSNQPQHFGDGTRLSIL.

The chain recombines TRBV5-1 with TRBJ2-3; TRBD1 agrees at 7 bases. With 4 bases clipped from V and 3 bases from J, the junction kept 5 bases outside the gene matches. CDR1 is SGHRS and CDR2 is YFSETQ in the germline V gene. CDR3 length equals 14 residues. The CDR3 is CASSSTGQTDTQYF. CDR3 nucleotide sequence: TGCGCCAGCAGCAGCACGGGACAGACAGATACGCAGTATTTT.